The 2 T cell receptor beta chains in this list originate from one sample, sequenced in a study of OX40 agonist ivuxolimab in advanced cancers. Receptors were amplified or captured by the immunoSEQ multiplex PCR assay. This is the immuneACCESS table as TCRdb keeps it, with only in-frame sequences that have V and J called. A part of the clones is gone; compared with another copy, unresolved V genes explain less than half, and the rest is unexplained. Counted in this sample were tens of thousands of clones; just over 85% of them appeared once. The ten largest clonotypes hold about 1% of the sample. This specimen consisted of CD4+ or CD8+ T cells sorted from blood, obtained in a trial of the OX40 agonist ivuxolimab. These receptor sequences come from an adult with an advanced solid tumor such as melanoma, head and neck, liver or kidney cancer.

The J gene is TRBJ2-2, the V gene TRBV19; TRBD2 agrees at 9 bases. The V segment lost 6 bases and the J segment 6 bases; nucleotides outside the gene matches: 2. The CDR3 has 13 amino acids. The germline CDR1 and CDR2 sequences are LNHDA and SQIVND (reference sequence). CDR3 bases: TGTGCCAGTAGGAGACTAGCGGCCGGGGAGCTGTTTTTT. As protein: CASRRLAAGELFF. Full variable domain (missing parts from reference TRBV19 and TRBJ2-2): DGGITQSPKYLFRKEGQNVTLSCEQNLNHDAMYWYRQDPGQGLRLIYYSQIVNDFQKGDIAEGYSVSREKKESFPLTVTSAQKNPTAFYLCASRRLAAGELFFGEGSRLTVL.

V and J are TRBV27 and TRBJ1-6; D possibly corresponds to TRBD1 (6 bases). Trimming took off 7 bases at V and 7 bases at J, with 17 bases between the two ends. Germline CDR1 reads MNHEY; CDR2 reads SMNVEV (reference sequence). This CDR3 has 15 residues. This CDR3 reads CASTGQTNGNSPLHF. CDR3 bases: TGTGCCAGCACCGGACAGACCAACGGGAATTCACCCCTCCACTTT.